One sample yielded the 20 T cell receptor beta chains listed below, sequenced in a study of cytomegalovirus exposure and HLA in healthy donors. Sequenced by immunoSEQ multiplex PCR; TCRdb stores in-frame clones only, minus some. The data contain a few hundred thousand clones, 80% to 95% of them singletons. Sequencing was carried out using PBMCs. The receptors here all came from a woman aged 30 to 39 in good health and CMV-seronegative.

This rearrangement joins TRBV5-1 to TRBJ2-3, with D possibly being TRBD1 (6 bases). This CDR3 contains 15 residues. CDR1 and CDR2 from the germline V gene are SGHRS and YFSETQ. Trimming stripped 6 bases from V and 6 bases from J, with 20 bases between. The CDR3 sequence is CASTPGTPRRDTQYF. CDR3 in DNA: TGCGCCAGCACCCCGGGGACACCGAGGAGGGATACGCAGTATTTT.

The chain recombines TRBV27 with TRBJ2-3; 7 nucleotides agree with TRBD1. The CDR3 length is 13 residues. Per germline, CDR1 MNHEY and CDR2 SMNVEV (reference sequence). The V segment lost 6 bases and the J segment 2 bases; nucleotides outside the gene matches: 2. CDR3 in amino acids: CASSDRVTDTQYF. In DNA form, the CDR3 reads TGTGCCAGCAGCGACAGGGTCACAGATACGCAGTATTTT.

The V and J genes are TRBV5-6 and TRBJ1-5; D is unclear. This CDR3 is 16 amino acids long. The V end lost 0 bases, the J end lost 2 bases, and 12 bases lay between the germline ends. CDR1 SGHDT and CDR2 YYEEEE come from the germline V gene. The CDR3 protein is CASSLAAGVGNQPQHF. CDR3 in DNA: TGTGCCAGCAGCTTGGCAGCCGGGGTTGGCAATCAGCCCCAGCATTTT.

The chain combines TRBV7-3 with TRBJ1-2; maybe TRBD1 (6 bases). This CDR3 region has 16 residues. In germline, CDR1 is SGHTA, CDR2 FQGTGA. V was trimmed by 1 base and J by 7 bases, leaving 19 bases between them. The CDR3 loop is CASSLNTATGPSGYTF. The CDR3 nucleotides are TGTGCCAGCAGCTTAAATACGGCCACAGGGCCTTCTGGCTACACCTTC.

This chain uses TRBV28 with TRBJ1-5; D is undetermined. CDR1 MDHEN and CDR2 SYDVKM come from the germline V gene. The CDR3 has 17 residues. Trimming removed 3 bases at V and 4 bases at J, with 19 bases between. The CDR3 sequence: CASSLGPLPLGNQPQHF. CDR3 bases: TGTGCCAGCAGTTTGGGTCCGCTCCCGCTGGGTAATCAGCCCCAGCATTTT.

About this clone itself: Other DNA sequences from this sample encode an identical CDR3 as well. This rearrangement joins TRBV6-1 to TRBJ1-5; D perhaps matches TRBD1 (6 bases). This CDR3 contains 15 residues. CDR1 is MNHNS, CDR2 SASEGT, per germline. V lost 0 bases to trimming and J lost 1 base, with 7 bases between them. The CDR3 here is CASSEAGGSNQPQHF. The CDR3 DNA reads TGTGCCAGCAGTGAAGCGGGGGGCAGCAATCAGCCCCAGCATTTT.

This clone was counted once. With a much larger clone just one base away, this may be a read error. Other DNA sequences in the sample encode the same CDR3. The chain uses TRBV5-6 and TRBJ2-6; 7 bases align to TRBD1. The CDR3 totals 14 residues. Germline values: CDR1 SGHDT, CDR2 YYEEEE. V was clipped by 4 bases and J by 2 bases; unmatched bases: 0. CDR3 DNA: TGTGCCAGCAGCACAGGGGCTGGGGCCAACGTCCTGACTTTC. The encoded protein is CASSTGAGANVLTF.

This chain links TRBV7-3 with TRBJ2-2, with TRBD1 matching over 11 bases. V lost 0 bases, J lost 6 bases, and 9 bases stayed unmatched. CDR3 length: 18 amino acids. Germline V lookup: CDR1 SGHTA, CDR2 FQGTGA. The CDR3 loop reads CASSLTIAGTGGPGELFF. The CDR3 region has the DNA TGTGCCAGCAGCTTAACTATCGCCGGGACAGGGGGTCCCGGGGAGCTGTTTTTT.

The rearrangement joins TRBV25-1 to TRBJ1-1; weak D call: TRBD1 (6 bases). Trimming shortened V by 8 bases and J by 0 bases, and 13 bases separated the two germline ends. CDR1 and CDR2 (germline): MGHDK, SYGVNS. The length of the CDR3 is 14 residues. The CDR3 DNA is TGTGCCAGCGAAAGGACAGAGATGAACACTGAAGCTTTCTTT. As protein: CASERTEMNTEAFF.

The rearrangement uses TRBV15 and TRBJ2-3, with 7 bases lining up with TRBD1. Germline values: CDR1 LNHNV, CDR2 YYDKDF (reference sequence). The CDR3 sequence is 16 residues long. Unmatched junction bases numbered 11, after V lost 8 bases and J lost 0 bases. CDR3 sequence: CATADRELSSTDTQYF. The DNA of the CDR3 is TGTGCCACCGCCGACAGGGAGCTTAGTAGCACAGATACGCAGTATTTT. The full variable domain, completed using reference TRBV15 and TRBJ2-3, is DAMVIQNPRYQVTQFGKPVTLSCSQTLNHNVMYWYQQKSSQAPKLLFHYYDKDFNNEADTPDNFQSRRPNTSFCFLDIRSPGLGDTAMYLCATADRELSSTDTQYFGPGTRLTVL.

This CDR3 reads CASSLVSGTYGYTF. Written as DNA, the CDR3 is TGTGCCAGCAGCTTGGTTTCAGGGACCTATGGCTACACCTTC. The V gene is TRBV5-6, the J gene TRBJ1-2, with D perhaps matching TRBD1 (5 bases). The germline gives CDR1 SGHDT, CDR2 YYEEEE. The CDR3 loop spans 14 amino acids. Trimming left V 0 bases short and J 4 bases short, with 10 bases between.

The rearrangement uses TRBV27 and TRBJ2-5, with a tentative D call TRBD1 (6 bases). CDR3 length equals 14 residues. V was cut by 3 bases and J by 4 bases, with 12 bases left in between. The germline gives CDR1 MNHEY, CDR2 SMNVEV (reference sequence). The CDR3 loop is CASSLVGAGETQYF. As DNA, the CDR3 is TGTGCCAGCAGTTTGGTGGGGGCGGGAGAGACCCAGTACTTC.

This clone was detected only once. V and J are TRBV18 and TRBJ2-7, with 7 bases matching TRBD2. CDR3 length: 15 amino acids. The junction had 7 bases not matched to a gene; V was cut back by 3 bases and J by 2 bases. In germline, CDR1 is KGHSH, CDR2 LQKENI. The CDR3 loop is CASSPRLAATYEQYF. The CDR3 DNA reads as TGTGCCAGCTCACCTCGGCTAGCGGCGACCTACGAGCAGTACTTC. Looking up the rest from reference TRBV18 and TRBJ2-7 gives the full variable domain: NAGVMQNPRHLVRRRGQEARLRCSPMKGHSHVYWYRQLPEEGLKFMVYLQKENIIDESGMPKERFSAEFPKEGPSILRIQQVVRGDSAAYFCASSPRLAATYEQYFGPGTRLTVT.

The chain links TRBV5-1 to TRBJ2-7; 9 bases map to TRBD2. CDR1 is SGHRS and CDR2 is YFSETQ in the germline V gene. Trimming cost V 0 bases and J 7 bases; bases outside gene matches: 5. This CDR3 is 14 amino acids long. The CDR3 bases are TGCGCCAGCAGCTTGGCTAGCGGGATAGGGGAGCAGTACTTC. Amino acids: CASSLASGIGEQYF.

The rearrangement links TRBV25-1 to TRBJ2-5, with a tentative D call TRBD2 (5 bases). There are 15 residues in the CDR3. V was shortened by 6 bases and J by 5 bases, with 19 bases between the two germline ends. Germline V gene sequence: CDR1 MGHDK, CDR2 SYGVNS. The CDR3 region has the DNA TGTGCCAGCAGACAAGACGGAGGAATGGTGGAGACCCAGTACTTC. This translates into CASRQDGGMVETQYF.

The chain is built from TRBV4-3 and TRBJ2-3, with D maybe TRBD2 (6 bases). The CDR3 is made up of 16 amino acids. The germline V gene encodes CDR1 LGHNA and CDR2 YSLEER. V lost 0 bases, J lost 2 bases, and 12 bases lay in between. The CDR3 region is CASSQDGGLFTDTQYF. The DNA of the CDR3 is TGCGCCAGCAGCCAAGATGGAGGACTATTCACAGATACGCAGTATTTT.

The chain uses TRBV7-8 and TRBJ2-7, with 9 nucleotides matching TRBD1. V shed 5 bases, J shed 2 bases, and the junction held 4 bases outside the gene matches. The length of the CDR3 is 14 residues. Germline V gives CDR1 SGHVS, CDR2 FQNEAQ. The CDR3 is CASSIRDRAYEQYF. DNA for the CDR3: TGTGCCAGCAGCATCCGGGACAGGGCCTACGAGCAGTACTTC.

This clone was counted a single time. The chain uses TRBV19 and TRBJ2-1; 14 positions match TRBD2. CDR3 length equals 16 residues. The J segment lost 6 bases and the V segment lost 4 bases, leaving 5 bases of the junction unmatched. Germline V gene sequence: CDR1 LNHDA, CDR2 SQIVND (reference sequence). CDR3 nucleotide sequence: TGTGCCAGTAGTACGTCGGGACTAGCGGGAGCCAATGAGCAGTTCTTC. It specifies CASSTSGLAGANEQFF.

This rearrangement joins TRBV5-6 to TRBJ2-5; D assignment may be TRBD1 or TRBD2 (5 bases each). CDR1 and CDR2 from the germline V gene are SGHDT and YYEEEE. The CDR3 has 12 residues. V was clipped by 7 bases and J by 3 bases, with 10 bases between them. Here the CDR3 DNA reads TGTGCCAGCCTGGGACCGAAAGAGACCCAGTACTTC. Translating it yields CASLGPKETQYF.

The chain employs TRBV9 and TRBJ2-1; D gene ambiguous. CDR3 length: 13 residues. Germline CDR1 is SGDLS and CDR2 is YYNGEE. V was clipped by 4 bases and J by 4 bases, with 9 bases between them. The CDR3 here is CASSTSRYNEQFF. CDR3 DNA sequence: TGTGCCAGCAGCACAAGTCGGTACAATGAGCAGTTCTTC.